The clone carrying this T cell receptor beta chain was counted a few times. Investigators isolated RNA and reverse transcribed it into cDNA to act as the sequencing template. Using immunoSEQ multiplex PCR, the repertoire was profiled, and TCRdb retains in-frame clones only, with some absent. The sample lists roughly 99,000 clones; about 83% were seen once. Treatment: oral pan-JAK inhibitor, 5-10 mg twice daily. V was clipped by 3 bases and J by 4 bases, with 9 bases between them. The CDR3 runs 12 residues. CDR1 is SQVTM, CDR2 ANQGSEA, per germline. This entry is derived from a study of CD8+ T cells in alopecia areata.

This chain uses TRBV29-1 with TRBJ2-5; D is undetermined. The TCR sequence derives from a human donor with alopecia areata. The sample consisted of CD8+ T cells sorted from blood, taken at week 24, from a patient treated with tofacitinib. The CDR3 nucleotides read TGCAGCGTTGAGGATGAGCGAGAGACCCAGTACTTC. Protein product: CSVEDERETQYF.